The 15 T cell receptor beta chains below come from one sample, sequenced in a study of shared clonotypes between healthy human individuals. Sequencing was performed with immunoSEQ multiplex PCR; in TCRdb, only in-frame clones are kept and a portion is missing. The sample yields 330,000 or so clones, over 70% seen once. The sample was memory CD4+ T cells sorted from blood. Subset denoted: CD45RA-negative fraction. These receptor sequences come from a man under 40 in good health.

Here the CDR3 reads CASSRPGSSYNEQFF. As DNA, the CDR3 is TGTGCCAGCAGTCGACCAGGGTCATCCTACAATGAGCAGTTCTTC. The chain is built from TRBV7-2 and TRBJ2-1, with D maybe TRBD1 (5 bases). This CDR3 is 15 amino acids long. Germline-derived CDR1 and CDR2 are SGHTA and FQGNSA. Trimming pared 6 bases from V and 1 base from J, leaving 13 bases between.

The V gene is TRBV6-1, the J gene TRBJ2-7; D perhaps matches TRBD2 (6 bases). The V and J ends lost 6 bases and 7 bases respectively, with 25 bases between them. Germline CDR1 MNHNS, CDR2 SASEGT. The length of the CDR3 is 16 residues. CDR3 loop: CASRETSGRQAGEQYF. As DNA, the CDR3 is TGTGCCAGCAGGGAAACTTCGGGTCGCCAGGCGGGGGAGCAGTACTTC.

Note on this clone: Other nucleotide sequences in the sample specify the same CDR3. The chain links TRBV5-1 to TRBJ2-1; TRBD2 agrees at 7 bases. The CDR3 extends over 15 amino acids. Per the germline V gene, CDR1 is SGHRS and CDR2 is YFSETQ. After removal of 2 bases from V and 5 bases from J, the junction contained 7 bases not matched to a gene. The CDR3 DNA reads TGCGCCAGCAGCTTCGCGGGAGTGGGAAACAATGAGCAGTTCTTC. It translates to CASSFAGVGNNEQFF.

V usage is TRBV5-4 and J usage is TRBJ2-5, with no clear D. Between the trimmed V and J ends, which lost 0 bases and 9 bases, there was a span of 12 bases. The CDR3 spans 13 residues. The V gene's germline CDR1 is SGHNT and CDR2 YYREEE (reference sequence). CDR3 loop: CASSLVGESPQYF. DNA for the CDR3: TGTGCCAGCAGCTTGGTTGGGGAATCCCCCCAGTACTTC.

The V gene is TRBV29-1, the J gene TRBJ1-5; D possibly corresponds to TRBD1 (5 bases). The CDR3 sequence is 13 residues long. Germline values: CDR1 SQVTM, CDR2 ANQGSEA. V gave up 4 bases and J gave up 5 bases, with 12 bases separating them. The CDR3 nucleotides are TGCAGCGTTGTTGCGGGGGATGATCAGCCCCAGCATTTT. Its translation: CSVVAGDDQPQHF. The full variable domain, with the rest looked up from reference TRBV29-1 and TRBJ1-5, is SAVISQKPSRDICQRGTSLTIQCQVDSQVTMMFWYRQQPGQSLTLIATANQGSEATYESGFVIDKFPISRPNLTFSTLTVSNMSPEDSSIYLCSVVAGDDQPQHFGDGTRLSIL.

This clone was picked up one time. The chain couples TRBV15 to TRBJ2-5; possible D gene TRBD2, 5 bases. Germline CDR1 is LNHNV and CDR2 is YYDKDF (reference sequence). Trimming shortened V by 9 bases and J by 4 bases, and 15 bases separated the two germline ends. This CDR3 region has 13 residues. The CDR3 is CATGRAGRETQYF. The CDR3, as DNA: TGTGCCACAGGCCGTGCGGGTCGAGAGACCCAGTACTTC.

This clone showed up just a few times. The rearrangement joins TRBV5-5 to TRBJ2-7, with 7 bases that match TRBD2. There are 13 residues in the CDR3. CDR1 is SGHKS, CDR2 YYEKEE, per germline (reference sequence). Losses at the gene ends were 4 bases for V and 6 bases for J; bases not matched to a gene: 7. The CDR3 DNA sequence: TGTGCCAGCAGCGGCTGGGAGCGGGGCGAGCAGTACTTC. Its protein product is CASSGWERGEQYF.

This clone came up once. This chain connects TRBV10-1 to TRBJ1-1; TRBD1 is a possible D gene (6 bases). This CDR3 is 14 amino acids long. V shed 0 bases and J shed 6 bases, with 11 bases lying between them. Germline V gives CDR1 WNHNN, CDR2 SYGVQD (reference sequence). This CDR3 is CASSESPGVAEAFF. CDR3 DNA sequence: TGCGCCAGCAGTGAGTCTCCAGGGGTCGCTGAAGCTTTCTTT.

This sequence joins TRBV28 and TRBJ2-7, with 12 bases that match TRBD1. In germline, CDR1 is MDHEN, CDR2 SYDVKM. Unmatched junction bases numbered 4, after V lost 6 bases and J lost 4 bases. This CDR3 region has 14 residues. The CDR3 DNA is TGTGCCAGCAGGGGACAGGGGGCTCTTTACGAGCAGTACTTC. This gives the protein CASRGQGALYEQYF.

CDR3 bases: TGTGCCAGCAGCCAAGGGACTAACACCTACAATGAGCAGTTCTTC. This encodes CASSQGTNTYNEQFF. V and J are TRBV14 and TRBJ2-1, with D possibly TRBD2 on 6 matching bases. The CDR3 loop spans 15 amino acids. The germline V gene encodes CDR1 SGHDN and CDR2 FVKESK. Trimming removed 1 base at V and 2 bases at J, with 9 bases between. The entire variable domain, with the rest obtained from reference TRBV14 and TRBJ2-1, is as follows: EAGVTQFPSHSVIEKGQTVTLRCDPISGHDNLYWYRRVMGKEIKFLLHFVKESKQDESGMPNNRFLAERTGGTYSTLKVQPAELEDSGVYFCASSQGTNTYNEQFFGPGTRLTVL.

The chain carries TRBV7-9 and TRBJ1-5; D not resolved. The CDR3 has 14 amino acids. V was clipped by 5 bases and J by 0 bases, with 8 bases between them. The V gene's germline CDR1 is SEHNR and CDR2 FQNEAQ (reference sequence). The CDR3 DNA is TGTGCCAGCAGCAAATGGGATAGCAATCAGCCCCAGCATTTT. Its protein is CASSKWDSNQPQHF.

V is TRBV7-9 and J is TRBJ2-7; 7 bases match TRBD1. Per the germline V gene, CDR1 is SEHNR and CDR2 is FQNEAQ (reference sequence). This CDR3 is built from 14 residues. J lost 3 bases, V lost 0 bases, and 2 bases had no gene match. The CDR3 loop reads CASSLAGQHYEQYF. In nucleotides, the CDR3 is TGTGCCAGCAGCTTAGCGGGACAGCACTACGAGCAGTACTTC.

CDR3 sequence: CAISDSGGGVTGELFF. The CDR3 coding sequence is TGTGCCATCAGTGACTCCGGGGGAGGTGTAACCGGGGAGCTGTTTTTT. This chain connects TRBV10-3 to TRBJ2-2; the D gene is possibly TRBD2 (6 bases). Trimming took 3 bases from V and 5 from J, leaving 16 bases between them. Germline V lookup: CDR1 ENHRY, CDR2 SYGVKD. The CDR3 runs 16 residues.

This clone was seen more than once but under ten times. The chain has TRBV6-1 and TRBJ1-5; D gene uncertain. V was clipped by 1 base and J by 5 bases, with 12 bases between them. Germline-derived CDR1 and CDR2 are MNHNS and SASEGT. The CDR3 runs to 15 residues. The CDR3 bases are TGTGCCAGCAGTGAAGACTGGTCGGGAGATCAGCCCCAGCATTTT. Translation: CASSEDWSGDQPQHF.

This chain links TRBV9 with TRBJ2-2; 7 nucleotides align to TRBD1. Germline CDR1 is SGDLS and CDR2 is YYNGEE. J gave up 6 bases and V 0 bases, and 2 bases lay outside the gene matches. The CDR3 runs to 14 residues. CDR3 residues: CASSVGQGAGELFF. The CDR3 nucleotides are TGTGCCAGCAGCGTAGGACAGGGCGCCGGGGAGCTGTTTTTT.